The 5 T cell receptor beta chains in this list originate from one sample, sequenced in a study of identical twins. Each CDR3 protein is one row after TCRdb ran MiXCR on the 5' RACE reads. Among 1.5 million to 2 million distinct CDR3 sequences, around 29% were seen once, and the ten largest hold around 0.25%. Sequences were obtained from cord blood. Every receptor here comes from a newborn girl in good health.

Only a few counts were recorded for this clonotype. V is TRBV12-3 or TRBV12-4 and J is TRBJ1-2; D not resolved. V was shortened by 2 bases and J by 3 bases, with 13 bases between the two germline ends. The CDR3 length is 15 residues. The CDR3 loop is CASSLMRQRDYGYTF. CDR3 nucleotide sequence: TGTGCCAGCAGTTTAATGAGGCAGCGAGACTATGGCTACACCTTC.

This clonotype was observed a single time. A much larger clone differs from this one at a single base, so this may be a read error. V usage is TRBV25-1 and J usage is TRBJ2-1, with D possibly TRBD2 on 6 matching bases. CDR3 length: 15 amino acids. Per germline, CDR1 MGHDK and CDR2 SYGVNS. Here the CDR3 reads CASSPSRGTYSEQFF. CDR3 sequence (DNA): TGTGCCAGCAGCCCAAGTCGGGGGACTTACAGTGAGCAGTTCTTC.

This clonotype was observed a few times. The CDR3 reads CAMGQTSTDTQYF. The CDR3 DNA follows: TGTGCCATGGGACAGACTAGCACAGATACGCAGTATTTT. The chain recombines TRBV10-3 with TRBJ2-3, with TRBD1 matching 7 bases. Germline-derived CDR1 and CDR2 are ENHRY and SYGVKD. V lost 9 bases and J lost 0; bases outside the gene matches: 3. This CDR3 is 13 amino acids long.

This clonotype was counted many times. The V call is TRBV12-3 or TRBV12-4, the J call TRBJ1-6, with D possibly TRBD1 on 5 matching bases. The CDR3 totals 13 residues. V was clipped by 9 bases and J by 5 bases, with 11 bases between them. CDR3: CASSRAHNSPLHF. CDR3 nucleotide sequence: TGTGCCAGTAGCAGGGCCCATAATTCACCCCTCCACTTT.

This clonotype was seen once. This chain links TRBV6-1 with TRBJ1-2, with D hard to call. The CDR3 length is 13 residues. Trimming stripped 7 bases from V and 0 bases from J, with 9 bases between. Germline CDR1 MNHNS, CDR2 SASEGT. The CDR3 here is CASTRRANYGYTF. CDR3 DNA sequence: TGTGCCAGCACCCGGAGGGCTAACTATGGCTACACCTTC.